This T cell receptor beta chain was obtained from a study of T cell changes during pregnancy in multiple sclerosis. This clone was detected once. Between the trimmed V and J ends, which lost 2 bases and 5 bases, there was a span of 18 bases. This CDR3 comprises 16 residues. Germline lookup yields CDR1 WSHSY and CDR2 SAAADI. Produced via immunoSEQ multiplex PCR; TCRdb's table is partial and in-frame only. The sample has under 75,000 clones, roughly nine tenths seen once. The rearrangement uses TRBV10-2 and TRBJ2-5; TRBD2 might be the D (6 bases). The clonotype comes from a female donor in good health, enrolled as a control in a pregnancy study. The specimen comprised CD4+ T cells from peripheral blood mononuclear cells, sampled after pregnancy. The CDR3 DNA reads TGCGCCAGCAGTGAGCCACCTAGCACGGGACTGGAGACCCAGTACTTC. This gives the protein CASSEPPSTGLETQYF.